This entry lists 17 T cell receptor beta chains sequenced from one sample in a study of blood T cell repertoires in COVID-19. The assay was immunoSEQ multiplex PCR, and TCRdb's table has in-frame clones only and misses some. Found here are under 150,000 clones, around 63% of them singletons; the top ten hold 2% to 2.5%. The sequenced material came from peripheral blood. These receptors were obtained from a woman aged 70 to 79 with acute or convalescent COVID-19.

The gene calls are TRBV6-2 or TRBV6-3 and TRBJ2-7; no definite D call. From germline, CDR1 is MNHEY and CDR2 SVGEGT. The CDR3 covers 15 residues. V was cut by 4 bases and J by 5 bases, with 18 bases left in between. The CDR3 spells CASSSHGQERNEQYF. The CDR3 nucleotides are TGTGCCAGCAGTTCCCATGGGCAGGAACGGAACGAGCAGTACTTC.

This clone was counted a few times. The genes are TRBV28 and TRBJ2-7; D is uncertain. V was shortened by 5 bases and J by 5 bases, with 19 bases between the two germline ends. The CDR3 has 15 amino acids. The germline CDR1 and CDR2 sequences are MDHEN and SYDVKM. The CDR3, as DNA: TGTGCCAGCAGTGCTACAGTGGCACGCTCGGACGAGCAGTACTTC. Amino acids: CASSATVARSDEQYF.

This chain links TRBV12-5 with TRBJ1-1; 8 bases are a match to TRBD1. With V trimmed by 3 bases and J by 2 bases, 5 bases remained unmatched. The CDR3 has 15 amino acids. CDR1 LGHNT and CDR2 FRNRAP come from the germline V gene. The chain's CDR3 is CASGLGQGINTEAFF. The CDR3 DNA sequence: TGTGCTAGTGGTTTAGGACAGGGAATCAACACTGAAGCTTTCTTT.

This clone came up a few times. This chain links TRBV5-1 with TRBJ2-7, with 7 bases aligning to TRBD2. With V trimmed by 0 bases and J by 7 bases, 13 bases remained unmatched. The CDR3 spans 16 residues. Germline V gene lookup returns CDR1 SGHRS and CDR2 YFSETQ. DNA of the CDR3: TGCGCCAGCAGCTTGGCTTGGACTAGATCTCCAGGGGAGCAGTACTTC. Amino acid sequence: CASSLAWTRSPGEQYF.

The CDR3 loop reads CASKPGTGYYYGYTF. In nucleotides, the CDR3 is TGTGCCAGCAAGCCGGGGACAGGGTACTACTATGGCTACACCTTC. The rearrangement links TRBV2 to TRBJ1-2, with 9 nucleotides matching TRBD1. CDR3 length: 15 residues. V was pared by 7 bases and J by 3 bases, with 9 bases of the junction left unmatched. Per the germline V gene, CDR1 is SNHLY and CDR2 is FYNNEI. The full variable domain, completed using reference TRBV2 and TRBJ1-2, is EPEVTQTPSHQVTQMGQEVILRCVPISNHLYFYWYRQILGQKVEFLVSFYNNEISEKSEIFDDQFSVERPDGSNFTLKIRSTKLEDSAMYFCASKPGTGYYYGYTFGSGTRLTVV.

This clone was found a few times. The chain carries TRBV5-4 and TRBJ1-6, with D unresolved. CDR1 is SGHNT and CDR2 is YYREEE in the germline V gene (reference sequence). V lost 0 bases and J 0 bases, leaving 10 bases between the germline ends. This CDR3 has 17 residues. Written as DNA, the CDR3 is TGTGCCAGCAGCTTGGACGCGGTCAGCTCCTATAATTCACCCCTCCACTTT. It codes for CASSLDAVSSYNSPLHF.

This chain links TRBV5-5 with TRBJ2-7; D is perhaps TRBD2 (6 bases). The V end was cut by 3 bases, the J end by 3 bases, with 19 bases between. Germline V CDR1 and CDR2: SGHKS, YYEKEE (reference sequence). This CDR3 region has 16 residues. This CDR3 is CASSSGVTAGHYEQYF. In nucleotides, the CDR3 is TGTGCCAGCAGCTCGGGAGTGACAGCAGGACACTACGAGCAGTACTTC. Full variable domain (rest looked up from reference TRBV5-5 and TRBJ2-7): DAGVTQSPTHLIKTRGQQVTLRCSPISGHKSVSWYQQVLGQGPQFIFQYYEKEERGRGNFPDRFSARQFPNYSSELNVNALLLGDSALYLCASSSGVTAGHYEQYFGPGTRLTVT.

The gene calls are TRBV5-4 and TRBJ2-7; possible D gene TRBD1, 6 bases. Trimming took 1 base from V and 6 from J, leaving 14 bases between them. CDR1 SGHNT and CDR2 YYREEE come from the germline V gene (reference sequence). The CDR3 sequence is 14 residues long. The CDR3, as DNA: TGTGCCAGCAGCTTGACAGGGATCTCGGGCGAGCAGTACTTC. The encoded protein is CASSLTGISGEQYF.

This clone has only one observation. The CDR3 sequence: CASSPSRDLAKNIQYF. CDR3 nucleotide sequence: TGTGCCAGCAGCCCAAGTCGAGATCTAGCCAAAAACATTCAGTACTTC. The gene calls are TRBV7-2 and TRBJ2-4; no definite D call. The V end was cut by 5 bases, the J end by 0 bases, with 14 bases between. This CDR3 has 16 amino acids. Per germline, CDR1 SGHTA and CDR2 FQGNSA. The full variable domain, with the rest looked up from reference TRBV7-2 and TRBJ2-4, is GAGVSQSPSNKVTEKGKDVELRCDPISGHTALYWYRQSLGQGLEFLIYFQGNSAPDKSGLPSDRFSAERTGGSVSTLTIQRTQQEDSAVYLCASSPSRDLAKNIQYFGAGTRLSVL.

V gene TRBV4-1 combines with J gene TRBJ2-2; 7 positions agree with TRBD2. The CDR3 runs to 14 residues. J lost 7 bases, V lost 4 bases, and 6 bases had no gene match. Per germline, CDR1 MGHRA and CDR2 YSYEKL. CDR3 sequence (DNA): TGCGCCAGCAGCCTAGGGAGGGATAGCGGGGAGCTGTTTTTT. This encodes CASSLGRDSGELFF.

This rearrangement joins TRBV11-2 to TRBJ2-1; D perhaps matches TRBD2 (5 bases). V was pared by 1 base and J by 6 bases, with 13 bases between. This CDR3 is 15 amino acids long. Germline CDR1 reads SGHAT; CDR2 reads FQNNGV. Here the CDR3 DNA reads TGTGCCAGCAGCTTAGGGGCTAGCAGCCCCAATGAGCAGTTCTTC. Protein product: CASSLGASSPNEQFF.

The sample holds one count of this clone. The DNA of the CDR3 is TGTGCCAGCAGTTTATCGCGGGGAAACACCATATATTTT. Its translation: CASSLSRGNTIYF. This rearrangement joins TRBV27 to TRBJ1-3; D is unclear. Germline V gives CDR1 MNHEY, CDR2 SMNVEV (reference sequence). This CDR3 contains 13 residues. V was cut by 0 bases and J by 4 bases, with 4 bases left in between.

This chain links TRBV28 with TRBJ2-7, with 8 bases aligning to TRBD2. The CDR3 consists of 17 residues. V dropped 2 bases and J dropped 4; count of bases not matched to a gene: 13. Germline lookup yields CDR1 MDHEN and CDR2 SYDVKM. The CDR3 DNA follows: TGTGCCAGCAGTTTAGGGGCGGGGGGAAATTTTCTGTACGAGCAGTACTTC. The encoded protein is CASSLGAGGNFLYEQYF.

This chain joins TRBV7-8 and TRBJ2-2, with TRBD1 identical over 7 bases. The CDR3 length is 15 residues. The ends lost 5 bases at V and 2 bases at J; junction bases unmatched: 5. Germline V gene data show CDR1 as SGHVS and CDR2 as FQNEAQ. The CDR3 here is CASSEDRVNTGELFF. In DNA form, the CDR3 reads TGTGCCAGCAGCGAAGACAGGGTCAACACCGGGGAGCTGTTTTTT.

This clone was observed once. This rearrangement joins TRBV9 to TRBJ2-3; a possible D gene is TRBD2 (6 bases). Trimming took off 2 bases at V and 2 bases at J, with 18 bases between the two ends. The CDR3 runs to 17 residues. Germline V gene sequence: CDR1 SGDLS, CDR2 YYNGEE. As DNA, the CDR3 is TGTGCCAGCAGCGTGGCTATCGGTAGCGGATCCACAGATACGCAGTATTTT. It is translated as CASSVAIGSGSTDTQYF.

The rearrangement links TRBV20-1 to TRBJ2-1; 7 nucleotides align to TRBD2. Germline CDR1 and CDR2: DFQATT and SNEGSKA (reference sequence). The CDR3 totals 15 residues. The V segment lost 3 bases and the J segment 5 bases; nucleotides outside the gene matches: 10. The DNA of the CDR3 is TGCAGTGCTAGTGATGCGGTTCGGGGGGACAATGAGCAGTTCTTC. Translating gives CSASDAVRGDNEQFF.

The chain combines TRBV4-1 with TRBJ2-2, with 10 bases matching TRBD2. Germline V CDR1 and CDR2: MGHRA, YSYEKL. CDR3 length equals 17 residues. The junction had 5 bases not matched to a gene; V was cut back by 4 bases and J by 0 bases. The CDR3 nucleotides are TGCGCCAGCAGCCGGGAAACTAGCGGGGCGAACACCGGGGAGCTGTTTTTT. Translated, it gives CASSRETSGANTGELFF.